This paragraph covers one TCR beta chain sequence. This sample was included in a study of T cell responses to AZD1222 COVID-19 vaccine. The assay was immunoSEQ multiplex PCR, and TCRdb's table has in-frame clones only and misses some. The sample records roughly 250,000 clones, just over 90% being singletons. The CDR3 loop spans 15 amino acids. Per germline, CDR1 MDHEN and CDR2 SYDVKM. Trimming took 3 bases from V and 4 from J, leaving 15 bases between them. The rearrangement uses TRBV28 and TRBJ1-2, with D tentatively TRBD1 (5 bases). This clonotype was sampled from an adult in good health. Source: peripheral blood, taken on day 0 of AZD1222 vaccination. DNA for the CDR3: TGTGCCAGCAGTTTGGCACCGGGGCCCGTCTATGGCTACACCTTC. Its protein is CASSLAPGPVYGYTF.